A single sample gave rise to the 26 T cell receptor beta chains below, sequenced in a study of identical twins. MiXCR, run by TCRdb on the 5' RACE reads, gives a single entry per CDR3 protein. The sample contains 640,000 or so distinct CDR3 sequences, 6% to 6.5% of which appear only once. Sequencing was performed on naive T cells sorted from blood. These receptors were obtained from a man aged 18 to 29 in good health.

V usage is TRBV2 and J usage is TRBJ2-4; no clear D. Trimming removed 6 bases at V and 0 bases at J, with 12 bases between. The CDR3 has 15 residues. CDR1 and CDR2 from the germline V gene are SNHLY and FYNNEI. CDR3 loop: CASSAQLIAKNIQYF. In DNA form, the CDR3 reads TGTGCCAGCAGCGCCCAATTAATAGCCAAAAACATTCAGTACTTC.

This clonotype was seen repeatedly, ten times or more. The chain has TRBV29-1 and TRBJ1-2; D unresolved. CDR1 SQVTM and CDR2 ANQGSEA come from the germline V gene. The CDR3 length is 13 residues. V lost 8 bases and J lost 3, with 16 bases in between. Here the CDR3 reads CSSWSQADYGYTF. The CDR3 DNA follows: TGCAGCTCTTGGAGCCAGGCCGACTATGGCTACACCTTC.

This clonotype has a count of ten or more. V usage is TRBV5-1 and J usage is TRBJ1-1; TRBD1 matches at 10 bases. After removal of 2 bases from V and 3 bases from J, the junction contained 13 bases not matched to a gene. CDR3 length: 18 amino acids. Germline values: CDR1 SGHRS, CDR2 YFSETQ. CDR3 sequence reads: CASSLMTGGARVDTEAFF. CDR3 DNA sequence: TGCGCCAGCAGCTTAATGACAGGGGGCGCCCGGGTTGACACTGAAGCTTTCTTT.

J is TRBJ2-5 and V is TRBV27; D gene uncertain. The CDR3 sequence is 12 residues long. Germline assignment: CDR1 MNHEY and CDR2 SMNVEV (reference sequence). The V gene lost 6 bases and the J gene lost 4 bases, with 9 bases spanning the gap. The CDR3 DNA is TGTGCCAGCAGATCACTTACAGAGACCCAGTACTTC. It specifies CASRSLTETQYF.

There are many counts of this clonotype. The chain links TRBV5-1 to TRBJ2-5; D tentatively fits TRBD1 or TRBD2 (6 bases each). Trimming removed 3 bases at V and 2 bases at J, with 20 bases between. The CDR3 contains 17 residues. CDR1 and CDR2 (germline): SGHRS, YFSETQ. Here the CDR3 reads CASSSGTRGTSQETQYF. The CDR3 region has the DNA TGCGCCAGCAGCTCCGGGACACGGGGGACTTCACAAGAGACCCAGTACTTC.

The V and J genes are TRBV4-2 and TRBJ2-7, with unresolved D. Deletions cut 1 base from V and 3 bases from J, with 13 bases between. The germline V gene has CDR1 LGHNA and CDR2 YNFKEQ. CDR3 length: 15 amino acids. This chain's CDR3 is CASSQGVSVNYEQYF. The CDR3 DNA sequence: TGTGCCAGCAGCCAAGGCGTTTCCGTAAACTACGAGCAGTACTTC.

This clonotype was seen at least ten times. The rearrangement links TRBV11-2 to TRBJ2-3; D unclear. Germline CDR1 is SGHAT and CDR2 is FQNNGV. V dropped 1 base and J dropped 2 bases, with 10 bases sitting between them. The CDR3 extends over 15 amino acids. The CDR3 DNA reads TGTGCCAGCAGCTTAGTGGCGGCATACACAGATACGCAGTATTTT. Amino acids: CASSLVAAYTDTQYF.

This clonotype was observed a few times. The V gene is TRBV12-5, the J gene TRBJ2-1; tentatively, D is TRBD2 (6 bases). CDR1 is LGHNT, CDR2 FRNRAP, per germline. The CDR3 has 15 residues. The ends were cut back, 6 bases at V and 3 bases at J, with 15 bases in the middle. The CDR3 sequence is CASGNGGPGYNEQFF. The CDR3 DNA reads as TGTGCTAGTGGCAACGGAGGGCCTGGCTACAATGAGCAGTTCTTC.

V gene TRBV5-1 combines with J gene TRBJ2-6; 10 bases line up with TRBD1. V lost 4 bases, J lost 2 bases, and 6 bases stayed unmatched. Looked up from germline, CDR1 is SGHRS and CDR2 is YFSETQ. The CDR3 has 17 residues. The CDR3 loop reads CASSPGTGAAGANVLTF. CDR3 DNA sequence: TGCGCCAGCAGCCCCGGGACAGGGGCAGCTGGGGCCAACGTCCTGACTTTC.

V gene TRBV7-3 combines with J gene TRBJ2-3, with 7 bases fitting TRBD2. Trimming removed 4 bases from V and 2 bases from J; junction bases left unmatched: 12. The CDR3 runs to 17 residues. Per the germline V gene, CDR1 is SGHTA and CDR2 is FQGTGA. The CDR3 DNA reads TGTGCCAGCAGCTCCTGGGGGGGGAGTTCCCCCACAGATACGCAGTATTTT. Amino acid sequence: CASSSWGGSSPTDTQYF.

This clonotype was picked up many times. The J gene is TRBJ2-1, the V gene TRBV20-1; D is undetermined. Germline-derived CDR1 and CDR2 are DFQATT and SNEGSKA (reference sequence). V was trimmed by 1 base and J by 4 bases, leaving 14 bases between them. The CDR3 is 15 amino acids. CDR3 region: CSARATPGGYNEQFF. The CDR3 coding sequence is TGCAGTGCTAGAGCGACGCCAGGCGGATACAATGAGCAGTTCTTC.

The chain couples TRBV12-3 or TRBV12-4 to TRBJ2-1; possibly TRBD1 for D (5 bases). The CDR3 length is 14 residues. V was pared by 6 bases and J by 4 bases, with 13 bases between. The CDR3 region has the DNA TGTGCCAGCAGACACCCACAGGCGTACAATGAGCAGTTCTTC. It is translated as CASRHPQAYNEQFF.

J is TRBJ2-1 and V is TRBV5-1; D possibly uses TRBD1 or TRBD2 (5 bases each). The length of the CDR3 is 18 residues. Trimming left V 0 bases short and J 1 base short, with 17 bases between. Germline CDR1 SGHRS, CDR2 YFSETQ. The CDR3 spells CASSLAGTGFSSYNEQFF. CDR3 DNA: TGCGCCAGCAGCTTGGCCGGGACGGGGTTTTCTTCCTACAATGAGCAGTTCTTC.

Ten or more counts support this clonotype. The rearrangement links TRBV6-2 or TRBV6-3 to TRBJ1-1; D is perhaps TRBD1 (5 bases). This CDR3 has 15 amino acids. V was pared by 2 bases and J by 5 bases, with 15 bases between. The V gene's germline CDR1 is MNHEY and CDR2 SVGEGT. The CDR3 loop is CASSYATVGRTEAFF. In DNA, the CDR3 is TGTGCCAGCAGTTACGCGACAGTAGGTCGAACTGAAGCTTTCTTT.

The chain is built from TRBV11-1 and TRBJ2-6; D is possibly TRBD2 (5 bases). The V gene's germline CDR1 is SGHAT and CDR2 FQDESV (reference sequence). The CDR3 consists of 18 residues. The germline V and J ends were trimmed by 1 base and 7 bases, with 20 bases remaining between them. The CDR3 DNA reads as TGTGCCAGCAGCTTAGTGGCCCTGCAGCAAGGAGGTGCCAACGTCCTGACTTTC. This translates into CASSLVALQQGGANVLTF. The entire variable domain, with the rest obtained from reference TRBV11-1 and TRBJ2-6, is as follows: EAEVAQSPRYKITEKSQAVAFWCDPISGHATLYWYRQILGQGPELLVQFQDESVVDDSQLPKDRFSAERLKGVDSTLKIQPAELGDSAMYLCASSLVALQQGGANVLTFGAGSRLTVL.

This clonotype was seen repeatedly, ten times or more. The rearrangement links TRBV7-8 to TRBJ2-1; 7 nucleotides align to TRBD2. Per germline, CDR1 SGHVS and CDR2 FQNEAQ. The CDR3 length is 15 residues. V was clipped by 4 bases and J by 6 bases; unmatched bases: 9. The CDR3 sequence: CASSSKQRDLNEQFF. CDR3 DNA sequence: TGTGCCAGCAGCTCAAAACAGCGGGATCTCAATGAGCAGTTCTTC.

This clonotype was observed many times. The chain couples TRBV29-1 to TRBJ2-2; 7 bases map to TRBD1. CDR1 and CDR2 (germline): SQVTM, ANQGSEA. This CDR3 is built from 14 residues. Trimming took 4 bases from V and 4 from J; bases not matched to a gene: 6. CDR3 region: CSVGDSFTTGELFF. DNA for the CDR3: TGCAGCGTTGGGGACAGCTTTACCACCGGGGAGCTGTTTTTT.

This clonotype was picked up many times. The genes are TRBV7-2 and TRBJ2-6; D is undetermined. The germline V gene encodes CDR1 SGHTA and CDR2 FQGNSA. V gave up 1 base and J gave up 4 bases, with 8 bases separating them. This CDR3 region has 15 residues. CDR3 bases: TGTGCCAGCAGCTTAGGCCAAGCGGGGGCCAACGTCCTGACTTTC. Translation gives CASSLGQAGANVLTF.

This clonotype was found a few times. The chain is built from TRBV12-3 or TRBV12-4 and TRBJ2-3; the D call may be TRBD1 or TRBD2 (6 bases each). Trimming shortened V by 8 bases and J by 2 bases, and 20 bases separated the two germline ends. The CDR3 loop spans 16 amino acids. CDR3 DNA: TGTGCCAGCTCTAAACCGAGAGGGGGGAACACAGATACGCAGTATTTT. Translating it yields CASSKPRGGNTDTQYF.

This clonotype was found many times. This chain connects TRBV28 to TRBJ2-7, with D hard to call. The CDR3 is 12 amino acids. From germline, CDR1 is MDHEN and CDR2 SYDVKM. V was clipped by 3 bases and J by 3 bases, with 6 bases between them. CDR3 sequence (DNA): TGTGCCAGCAGTTTTACGAGCTACGAGCAGTACTTC. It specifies CASSFTSYEQYF.

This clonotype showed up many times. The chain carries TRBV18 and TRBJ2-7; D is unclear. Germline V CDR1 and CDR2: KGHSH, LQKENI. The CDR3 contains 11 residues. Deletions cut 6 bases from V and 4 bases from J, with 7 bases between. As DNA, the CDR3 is TGTGCCAGCTCGGATGCTTACGAGCAGTACGTC. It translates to CASSDAYEQYV.

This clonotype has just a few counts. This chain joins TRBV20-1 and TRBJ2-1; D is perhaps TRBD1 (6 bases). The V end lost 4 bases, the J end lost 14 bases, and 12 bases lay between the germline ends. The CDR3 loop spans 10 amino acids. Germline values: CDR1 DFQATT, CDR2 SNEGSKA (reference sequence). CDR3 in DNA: TGCAGTGCTAATAAGGGGGAAGAGTTCTTC. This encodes CSANKGEEFF.

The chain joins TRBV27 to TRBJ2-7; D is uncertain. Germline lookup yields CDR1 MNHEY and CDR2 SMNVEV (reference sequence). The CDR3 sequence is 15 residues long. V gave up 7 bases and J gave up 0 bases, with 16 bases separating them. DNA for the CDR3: TGTGCCAGCACCCCAATGTGGCAAATCTCCTACGAGCAGTACTTC. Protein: CASTPMWQISYEQYF.

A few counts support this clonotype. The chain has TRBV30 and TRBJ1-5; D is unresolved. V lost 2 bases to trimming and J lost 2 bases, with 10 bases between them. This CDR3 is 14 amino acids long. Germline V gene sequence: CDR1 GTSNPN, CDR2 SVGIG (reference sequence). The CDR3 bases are TGTGCCTGGAGTCGGGGTTCGGGCAATCAGCCCCAGCATTTT. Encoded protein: CAWSRGSGNQPQHF.

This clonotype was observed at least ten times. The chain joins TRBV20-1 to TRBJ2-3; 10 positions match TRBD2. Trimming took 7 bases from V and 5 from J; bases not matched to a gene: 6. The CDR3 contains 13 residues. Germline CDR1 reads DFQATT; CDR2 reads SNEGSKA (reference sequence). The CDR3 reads CSGSGRARDTQYF. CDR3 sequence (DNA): TGCAGTGGGAGCGGGAGGGCAAGAGATACGCAGTATTTT.

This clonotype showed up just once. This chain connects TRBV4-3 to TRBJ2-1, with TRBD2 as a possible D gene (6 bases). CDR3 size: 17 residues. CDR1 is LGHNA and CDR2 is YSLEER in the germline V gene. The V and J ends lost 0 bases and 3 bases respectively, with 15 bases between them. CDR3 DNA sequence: TGCGCCAGCAGCCAAGACGGGGAGGTCGGGAGCTACAATGAGCAGTTCTTC. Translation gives CASSQDGEVGSYNEQFF.